A selection of T cell receptor beta chains follows, all from one sample in a study of cytomegalovirus exposure and HLA in healthy donors. The protocol was immunoSEQ multiplex PCR, while the TCRdb copy is restricted to in-frame clones and leaves out a portion. The table lists more than 30,000 clones, 55% to 80% of them singletons, with about 9.5% in the top ten. The sample was PBMCs. These receptors were collected from a man in his forties or fifties in good health and CMV-seropositive. CDR3s include the opening cysteine and the closing phenylalanine or tryptophan. Each record gives: J gene, V gene, CDR3 protein.

TRBJ1-3,TRBV5-1,CASSSGGSSRNTIYF
TRBJ2-5,TRBV9,CASSVGIQKETQYF
TRBJ1-2,TRBV10-3,CAISEVNSLNYGYTF
-,TRBV7-9,CALGPSSYEQYF
TRBJ2-4,TRBV5-1,CASKVSVTANIQYF
TRBJ2-7,TRBV7-2,CASSHPGISSYEQYF
TRBJ2-5,TRBV5-4,CASSTTSDQETQYF
TRBJ1-3,TRBV19,CASSVTGGRHTIYF
TRBJ1-5,TRBV27,CASSSSSNQPQHF
TRBJ1-4,TRBV2,CASSDRGANEKLFF